The 22 T cell receptor beta chains presented below share a single source sample, sequenced in a study of post-analysis software for immune sequencing data. For these TCRs, the target antigens are not known. TCR beta cDNA libraries had unique molecular identifiers. TCRdb ran MiXCR on the PCR reads and lists one entry per CDR3 protein. The data hold a few hundred thousand distinct CDR3 sequences, with about 40% observed a single time. Study findings and constraints: Compared with controls, patients had more of roughly 5 TRBV segments, including TRBV5-6, TRBV5-1 and TRBV20-1.

The sequencing input was blood. All receptors come from a girl aged 2-10 years with multiple sclerosis.

The chain recombines TRBV5-4 with TRBJ1-2; the D is unclear. Between the trimmed V and J ends, which lost 5 bases and 5 bases, there was a span of 19 bases. CDR1 SGHNT and CDR2 YYREEE come from the germline V gene (reference sequence). The CDR3 contains 15 residues. In DNA, the CDR3 is TGTGCCAGCAGGGCAATGACGGGCGGGATTTATGGCTACACCTTC. Amino acid sequence: CASRAMTGGIYGYTF. Looking up the rest from reference TRBV5-4 and TRBJ1-2 gives the full variable domain: ETGVTQSPTHLIKTRGQQVTLRCSSQSGHNTVSWYQQALGQGPQFIFQYYREEENGRGNFPPRFSGLQFPNYSSELNVNALELDDSALYLCASRAMTGGIYGYTFGSGTRLTVV.

This chain connects TRBV4-1 to TRBJ2-1; maybe TRBD1 (6 bases). The DNA matches TRBJ2-7 better at its end, which makes the J call doubtful. Germline loops: CDR1 MGHRA, CDR2 YSYEKL. The CDR3 sequence is 13 residues long. CDR3 sequence: CASSSKQGHEQYF. CDR3 nucleotides: TGCGCCAGCAGCAGCAAACAGGGCCATGAGCAGTACTTC.

The V gene is TRBV28, the J gene TRBJ2-3; 12 nucleotides match TRBD2. The CDR3 is 18 residues long. The trim removed 2 bases at V and 2 bases at J, leaving 8 bases unmatched. Germline V gene sequence: CDR1 MDHEN, CDR2 SYDVKM. The CDR3 loop is CASSLLAGGLHYTDTQYF. CDR3 DNA: TGTGCCAGCAGTTTACTAGCGGGGGGGCTGCACTACACAGATACGCAGTATTTT.

This clonotype has just a few counts. This chain joins TRBV27 and TRBJ2-4; D not certain. Germline values: CDR1 MNHEY, CDR2 SMNVEV (reference sequence). V lost 0 bases and J 0 bases, leaving 6 bases between the germline ends. The CDR3 has 15 residues. The CDR3 sequence is CASSLSGLAKNIQYF. CDR3 coding DNA: TGTGCCAGCAGTTTATCAGGGCTAGCCAAAAACATTCAGTACTTC.

The chain uses TRBV12-3 or TRBV12-4 and TRBJ1-1; D might be TRBD1 (5 bases). The CDR3 contains 15 residues. Trimming took 5 bases from V and 1 from J, leaving 14 bases between them. CDR3 residues: CASSNIQGPNTEAFF. CDR3 sequence (DNA): TGTGCCAGCAGTAATATCCAGGGCCCGAACACTGAAGCTTTCTTT.

This clonotype occurred a few times. V is TRBV7-2 and J is TRBJ2-5; 13 nucleotides agree with TRBD2. Near its end, the DNA agrees better with TRBJ2-7, so the J call may be wrong. Germline V gene lookup returns CDR1 SGHTA and CDR2 FQGNSA. The CDR3 runs to 16 residues. The CDR3 region is CASSLGLAGELREQYF. CDR3 in DNA: TGTGCCAGCAGCCTAGGACTAGCGGGAGAACTTCGCGAGCAGTACTTC.

The CDR3 DNA follows: TGTGCCAGCGCAGGGGTCAGCTCCTACGAGCAGTACTTC. Translating it yields CASAGVSSYEQYF. The V gene is TRBV27, the J gene TRBJ2-7; TRBD1 might be the D (6 bases). The CDR3 is made up of 13 amino acids. The V end was cut by 8 bases, the J end by 0 bases, with 11 bases between. Germline values: CDR1 MNHEY, CDR2 SMNVEV (reference sequence).

This clonotype showed up just a few times. The genes are TRBV7-2 and TRBJ2-5, with 8 bases fitting TRBD1. Trimming removed 1 base from V and 4 bases from J; junction bases left unmatched: 11. Looked up from germline, CDR1 is SGHTA and CDR2 is FQGNSA. CDR3 length: 17 residues. The CDR3 reads CASSLVPQWTGPETQYF. The CDR3 bases are TGTGCCAGCAGCTTAGTTCCGCAATGGACAGGGCCAGAGACCCAGTACTTC.

The genes are TRBV5-6 and TRBJ2-3; D is tentatively TRBD1 or TRBD2 (6 bases each). CDR3 length: 16 residues. The germline V gene encodes CDR1 SGHDT and CDR2 YYEEEE. V was shortened by 4 bases and J by 1 base, with 16 bases between the two germline ends. The CDR3 here is CASSPGGPSGTDTQYF. Written as DNA, the CDR3 is TGTGCCAGCAGCCCCGGGGGCCCCTCGGGCACAGATACGCAGTATTTT.

The J gene is TRBJ2-2, the V gene TRBV7-3, with D unresolved. Germline lookup yields CDR1 SGHTA and CDR2 FQGTGA. The CDR3 has 13 residues. V dropped 2 bases and J dropped 6 bases, with 7 bases sitting between them. DNA for the CDR3: TGTGCCAGCAGCTTAGGTATCGCCGGGGAGCTGTTTTTT. Its protein product is CASSLGIAGELFF.

The V and J genes are TRBV5-1 and TRBJ2-7; TRBD2 aligns across 9 bases. Looked up from germline, CDR1 is SGHRS and CDR2 is YFSETQ. Losses at the gene ends were 0 bases for V and 3 bases for J; bases not matched to a gene: 7. The CDR3 is 16 residues long. CDR3 loop: CASSLELAGTFYEQYF. As DNA, the CDR3 is TGCGCCAGCAGCTTGGAGCTAGCGGGGACCTTCTACGAGCAGTACTTC.

This clonotype was seen a handful of times. This sequence joins TRBV5-6 and TRBJ2-7; no reliable D call. The CDR3 is made up of 13 amino acids. The V end lost 3 bases, the J end lost 7 bases, and 14 bases lay between the germline ends. Germline V lookup: CDR1 SGHDT, CDR2 YYEEEE. The CDR3 loop is CASSSISSWEQYF. CDR3 coding DNA: TGTGCCAGCAGCTCGATTAGTTCGTGGGAGCAGTACTTC. Full variable domain (missing parts from reference TRBV5-6 and TRBJ2-7): DAGVTQSPTHLIKTRGQQVTLRCSPKSGHDTVSWYQQALGQGPQFIFQYYEEEERQRGNFPDRFSGHQFPNYSSELNVNALLLGDSALYLCASSSISSWEQYFGPGTRLTVT.

The genes are TRBV28 and TRBJ2-1; 8 bases line up with TRBD2. Unmatched junction bases numbered 16, after V lost 8 bases and J lost 4 bases. Germline V CDR1 and CDR2: MDHEN, SYDVKM. CDR3 length equals 17 residues. CDR3 sequence reads: CASHPYLAGGRYNEQFF. The DNA of the CDR3 is TGTGCCAGCCACCCGTATCTCGCGGGGGGAAGGTACAATGAGCAGTTCTTC.

The chain joins TRBV5-1 to TRBJ2-3; D remains unclear. Trimming shortened V by 0 bases and J by 5 bases, and 10 bases separated the two germline ends. The CDR3 runs to 14 residues. Per the germline V gene, CDR1 is SGHRS and CDR2 is YFSETQ. The CDR3 reads CASSLEVSGDTQYF. Here the CDR3 DNA reads TGCGCCAGCAGCTTGGAGGTCTCGGGAGATACGCAGTATTTT.

The chain links TRBV20-1 to TRBJ2-1; maybe TRBD2 (5 bases). The CDR3 is made up of 15 amino acids. The germline gives CDR1 DFQATT, CDR2 SNEGSKA (reference sequence). The V end lost 0 bases, the J end lost 6 bases, and 15 bases lay between the germline ends. CDR3 region: CSARDRTPAGNEQFF. In nucleotides, the CDR3 is TGCAGTGCTAGAGATAGGACCCCGGCGGGCAATGAGCAGTTCTTC.

This clonotype was detected only a few times. V and J are TRBV7-9 and TRBJ2-7; a weak D match, TRBD1 (5 bases). Germline-derived CDR1 and CDR2 are SEHNR and FQNEAQ (reference sequence). V shed 5 bases and J shed 4 bases, with 12 bases lying between them. The CDR3 runs to 13 residues. This chain's CDR3 is CASSMTAYYEQYF. In DNA form, the CDR3 reads TGTGCCAGCAGCATGACAGCCTATTACGAGCAGTACTTC.

The chain uses TRBV9 and TRBJ1-2; D is unclear. Trimming pared 4 bases from V and 1 base from J, leaving 8 bases between. The CDR3 totals 13 residues. CDR1 and CDR2 from the germline V gene are SGDLS and YYNGEE. CDR3 loop: CASSRTVNYGYTF. The CDR3 DNA reads TGTGCCAGCAGCAGGACTGTTAACTATGGCTACACCTTC.

The chain employs TRBV12-3 or TRBV12-4 and TRBJ2-4; TRBD2 agrees at 7 bases. The CDR3 has 14 amino acids. V dropped 6 bases and J dropped 12; count of bases not matched to a gene: 14. The chain's CDR3 is CASSLGRSGIAQYF. CDR3 bases: TGTGCCAGCAGCCTCGGCAGAAGCGGGATAGCTCAGTACTTC.

The chain has TRBV12-3 or TRBV12-4 and TRBJ2-7; D ambiguous. The CDR3 length is 14 residues. Trimming removed 7 bases from V and 1 base from J, with 14 bases in between. The CDR3 here is CASTQTPNSYEQYF. The CDR3 DNA reads TGTGCCAGCACGCAAACACCCAATTCCTACGAGCAGTACTTC.

V is TRBV29-1 and J is TRBJ2-3, with no clear D. Trimming removed 7 bases from V and 1 base from J, with 15 bases in between. The germline V gene has CDR1 SQVTM and CDR2 ANQGSEA. The CDR3 is 14 residues long. CDR3 sequence reads: CSAEPLSGTDTQYF. The DNA for the CDR3 is TGCAGCGCCGAGCCCCTGAGTGGCACAGATACGCAGTATTTT.

A few counts support this clonotype. V and J are TRBV15 and TRBJ1-1; the D is unclear. The CDR3 has 15 residues. From germline, CDR1 is LNHNV and CDR2 YYDKDF (reference sequence). V was cut by 0 bases and J by 0 bases, with 8 bases left in between. CDR3 loop: CATSRDRMLNTEAFF. The DNA for the CDR3 is TGTGCCACCAGCAGAGATCGGATGCTGAACACTGAAGCTTTCTTT.

In regard to this clonotype: Sequence at one end of the junction differs from germline and may be a read error. The chain combines TRBV11-2 with TRBJ2-3, with a tentative D call TRBD1 (5 bases). This CDR3 has 15 amino acids. CDR1 SGHAT and CDR2 FQNNGV come from the germline V gene. This chain's CDR3 is CASSLIGQSTGTQYF. The CDR3 DNA follows: TGTGCCAGCAGCTTAATCGGGCAGAGCACAGGTACGCAGTATTTT.